This TCR beta chain emerged from a study of blood T cell repertoires in COVID-19. Background on the study: PBMCs, B-cell-depleted T cells, or T cells provided the cDNA or gDNA that made up the material.

Assay used: immunoSEQ multiplex PCR; TCRdb lists only in-frame clones, some missing. Of 300,000 or so clones listed, approximately 89% are singletons. The V gene's germline CDR1 is MDHEN and CDR2 SYDVKM. This CDR3 has 15 residues. V lost 5 bases and J lost 1, with 13 bases in between. This chain uses TRBV28 with TRBJ2-3; D unresolved. The origin of this receptor is a woman aged 45-65 years who had been exposed to COVID-19. Sequencing was done on a sample of PBMCs or T cells enriched from blood (not recorded which). This CDR3 reads CASSPPPPGTDTQYF. The CDR3 nucleotides are TGTGCCAGCAGTCCGCCCCCGCCGGGCACAGATACGCAGTATTTT.